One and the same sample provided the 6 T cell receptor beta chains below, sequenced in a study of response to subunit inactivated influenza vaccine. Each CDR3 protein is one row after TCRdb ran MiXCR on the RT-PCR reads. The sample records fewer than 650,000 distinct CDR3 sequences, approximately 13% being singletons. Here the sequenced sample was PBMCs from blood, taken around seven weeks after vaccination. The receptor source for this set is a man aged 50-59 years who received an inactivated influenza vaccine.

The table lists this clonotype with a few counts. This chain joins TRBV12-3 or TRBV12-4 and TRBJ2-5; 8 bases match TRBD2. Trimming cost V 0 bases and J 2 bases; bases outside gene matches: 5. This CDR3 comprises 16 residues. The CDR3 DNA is TGTGCCAGCAGTTTAGCTATTAGCGGGGTACAAGAGACCCAGTACTTC. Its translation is CASSLAISGVQETQYF.

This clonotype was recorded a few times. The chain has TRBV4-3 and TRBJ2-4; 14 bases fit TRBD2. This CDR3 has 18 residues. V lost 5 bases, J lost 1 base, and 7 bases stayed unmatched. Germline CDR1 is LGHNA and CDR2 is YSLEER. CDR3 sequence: CASSRGTSGRGAKNIQYF. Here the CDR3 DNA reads TGCGCCAGCAGCAGAGGGACTAGCGGGAGAGGTGCCAAAAACATTCAGTACTTC.

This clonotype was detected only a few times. The CDR3 DNA sequence: TGCAGCGCGCTCAGGTCGGGACTAGCGGGAGATGGAGAGCAGTTCTTC. Amino acid sequence: CSALRSGLAGDGEQFF. This chain uses TRBV29-1 with TRBJ2-1, with 14 bases fitting TRBD2. Germline CDR1 reads SQVTM; CDR2 reads ANQGSEA. With V trimmed by 7 bases and J by 10 bases, 15 bases remained unmatched. CDR3 length: 16 amino acids.

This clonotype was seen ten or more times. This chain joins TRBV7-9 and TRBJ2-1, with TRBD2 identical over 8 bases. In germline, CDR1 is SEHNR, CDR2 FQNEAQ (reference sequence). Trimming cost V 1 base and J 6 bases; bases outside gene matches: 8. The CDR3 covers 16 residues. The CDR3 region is CASSLGRGGFVNEQFF. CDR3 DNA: TGTGCCAGCAGCTTAGGTCGGGGGGGATTCGTCAATGAGCAGTTCTTC.

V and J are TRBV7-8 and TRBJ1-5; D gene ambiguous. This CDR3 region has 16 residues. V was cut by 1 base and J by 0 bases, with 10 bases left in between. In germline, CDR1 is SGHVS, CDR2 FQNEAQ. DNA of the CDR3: TGTGCCAGCAGCTTAGAGAGGTTGTATAGCAATCAGCCCCAGCATTTT. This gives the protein CASSLERLYSNQPQHF.

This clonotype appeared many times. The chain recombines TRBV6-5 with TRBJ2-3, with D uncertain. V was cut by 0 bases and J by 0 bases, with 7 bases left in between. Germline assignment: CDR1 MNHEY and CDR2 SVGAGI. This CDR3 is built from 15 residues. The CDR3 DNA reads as TGTGCCAGCAGTTACTCAACTACTAGCACAGATACGCAGTATTTT. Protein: CASSYSTTSTDTQYF.